Listed below are T cell receptor beta chains from one sample, sequenced in a study of beta chain features in type 1 diabetes. Profiling relied on immunoSEQ multiplex PCR, and the TCRdb table lists in-frame clones only, not all of them. In the table there are approximately 270,000 clones, roughly an eighth of which are singletons. Sequencing was performed on naive CD4+ T cells from blood. The receptors stem from a man younger than 45 with type 1 diabetes. The CDR3 runs from the conserved cysteine through the conserved F or W. Each record gives: clone size, V gene, J gene, D gene, CDR3 protein, CDR3 DNA. The D gene is left open where the match is weak. Not every row has a clone size; where given, it reads once, few, many or a size class.

few,TRBV7-2,TRBJ1-2,TRBD1,CASSRDRDRGVDYGYTF,TGTGCCAGCAGCCGTGACCGGGACAGGGGTGTGGACTATGGCTACACCTTC
NA,TRBV6-4,TRBJ2-7,TRBD2,CASGQSGGYEQYF,TGTGCCAGCGGACAATCGGGGGGGTACGAGCAGTACTTC
few,TRBV5-1,TRBJ2-3,TRBD2,CASSLALAGGATDTQYF,TGCGCCAGCAGCTTGGCGCTAGCGGGAGGAGCCACAGATACGCAGTATTTT
NA,TRBV9,TRBJ2-3,TRBD2,CASSPRGGGGGADTQYF,TGTGCCAGCAGCCCCCGGGGCGGTGGCGGGGGGGCAGATACGCAGTATTTT
NA,TRBV7-9,TRBJ2-1,NA,CASTQPAAEQFF,TGTGCCAGCACCCAACCAGCGGCTGAGCAGTTCTTC
few,TRBV4-2,TRBJ2-7,TRBD2,CASSQDPSGRALGREQYF,TGTGCCAGCAGCCAAGATCCTAGCGGGAGGGCCCTCGGCAGGGAGCAGTACTTC
NA,TRBV7-9,TRBJ1-1,NA,CASTLSPGHTEAFF,TGTGCCAGCACCCTGTCTCCTGGGCACACTGAAGCTTTCTTT
few,TRBV15,TRBJ2-1,TRBD2,CATRASGSDEQFF,TGTGCCACCAGGGCTAGCGGGAGCGATGAGCAGTTCTTC
NA,TRBV7-9,TRBJ1-2,NA,CASSLVGVSDGYTF,TGTGCCAGCAGCTTAGTCGGGGTATCGGATGGCTACACCTTC
NA,TRBV27,TRBJ2-7,TRBD2,CASRRAGTYEQYF,TGTGCCAGCAGACGAGCGGGAACCTACGAGCAGTACTTC
NA,TRBV27,TRBJ2-3,NA,CATGGGAYADTQYF,TGTGCCACCGGGGGTGGGGCATATGCAGATACGCAGTATTTT
few,TRBV7-7,TRBJ2-3,TRBD1,CASSPGTGRTDTQYF,TGTGCTAGCAGCCCCGGGACAGGGAGGACAGATACGCAGTATTTT
few,TRBV7-9,TRBJ1-1,NA,CASSPGQLNTEAFF,TGTGCCAGCAGCCCAGGACAGCTCAACACTGAAGCTTTCTTT
NA,TRBV7-7,TRBJ1-4,NA,CASSLDQGNGKLFF,TGTGCCAGCAGCTTGGACCAGGGGAATGGAAAACTGTTTTTT
few,TRBV7-2,TRBJ1-1,NA,CASSLEAGADTEAFF,TGTGCCAGCAGCTTAGAGGCAGGGGCGGACACTGAAGCTTTCTTT
NA,TRBV29-1,TRBJ2-3,NA,CSGTRAADTQYF,TGCAGCGGAACTAGGGCGGCAGATACGCAGTATTTT
NA,TRBV2,TRBJ2-3,TRBD1,CASSEAETGLTDTQYF,TGTGCCAGCAGTGAAGCGGAGACAGGGCTTACAGATACGCAGTATTTT
NA,TRBV5-1,TRBJ2-2,NA,CASSLRPGTGELFF,TGCGCCAGCAGCTTGCGGCCGGGGACCGGGGAGCTGTTTTTT
few,TRBV30,TRBJ1-2,TRBD1,CALTGGSYGYTF,TGTGCCTTGACAGGGGGATCGTATGGCTACACCTTC
few,TRBV5-1,TRBJ2-1,NA,CASSYAYSYNEQFF,TGCGCCAGCAGTTACGCATACTCTTACAATGAGCAGTTCTTC
few,TRBV7-2,TRBJ2-7,TRBD2,CASSSSSGPYYEQYF,TGTGCCAGCAGCTCCTCTAGCGGGCCCTACTACGAGCAGTACTTC
few,TRBV9,TRBJ2-7,TRBD2,CASSVGLAETIEQYF,TGTGCCAGCAGCGTAGGGCTAGCGGAGACGATCGAGCAGTACTTC
NA,TRBV18,TRBJ1-5,NA,CASSPRQDNQPQHF,TGTGCCAGCTCACCACGGCAGGACAATCAGCCCCAGCATTTT
NA,TRBV10-3,TRBJ1-1,NA,CAASGVDTEAFF,TGTGCCGCCTCGGGGGTAGACACTGAAGCTTTCTTT
few,TRBV5-4,TRBJ2-2,NA,CASSLAGTLNTGELFF,TGTGCCAGCAGCTTGGCCGGGACACTGAACACCGGGGAGCTGTTTTTT
few,TRBV30,TRBJ2-6,TRBD2,CAWRGGSRAGANVLTF,TGTGCCTGGAGGGGAGGGTCACGGGCTGGGGCCAACGTCCTGACTTTC
few,TRBV5-6,TRBJ2-7,TRBD2,CASSQGLGSSYEQYF,TGTGCCAGCAGCCAGGGACTAGGCAGCTCCTACGAGCAGTACTTC
few,TRBV28,TRBJ2-5,TRBD1,CASSVGTVQETQYF,TGTGCCAGCAGTGTCGGGACAGTCCAAGAGACCCAGTACTTC
NA,TRBV2,TRBJ1-1,NA,CASSEVRGTPSNTEAFF,TGTGCCAGCAGTGAAGTACGGGGAACTCCCTCGAACACTGAAGCTTTCTTT
few,TRBV9,TRBJ2-2,NA,CASRRTGGAGELFF,TGTGCCAGCAGACGGACCGGAGGGGCCGGGGAGCTGTTTTTT
few,TRBV15,TRBJ2-7,NA,CATSRDGRYEQYF,TGTGCCACCAGCAGAGATGGGAGGTACGAGCAGTACTTC
few,TRBV4-3,TRBJ1-1,NA,CASSPGQRNTEAFF,TGCGCCAGCAGCCCAGGACAGAGGAACACTGAAGCTTTCTTT
NA,TRBV7-2,TRBJ1-2,NA,CASSLGQLYGYTF,TGTGCCAGCAGCTTGGGACAACTCTATGGCTACACCTTC
few,TRBV25-1,TRBJ2-1,NA,CASSRDFYNEQFF,TGTGCCAGCAGTCGGGATTTTTACAATGAGCAGTTCTTC
NA,TRBV11-2,TRBJ1-5,NA,CASSLRGASNQPQHF,TGTGCCAGCAGCCTTCGGGGGGCTAGCAATCAGCCCCAGCATTTT
few,TRBV7-2,TRBJ1-2,NA,CASSLVGPRSDYGYTF,TGTGCCAGCAGCTTAGTCGGTCCGAGGAGTGACTATGGCTACACCTTC
NA,TRBV28,TRBJ2-7,NA,CASTPPGVYEQYF,TGTGCCAGCACTCCCCCCGGAGTCTACGAGCAGTACTTC